A selection of T cell receptor beta chains follows, all from one sample in a study of blood T cell repertoires in COVID-19. The repertoire was sequenced with immunoSEQ multiplex PCR; TCRdb's copy has only in-frame clones and lacks some. The table records 180,000 or so clones, approximately 86% of them present only once. Source material: peripheral blood. These receptors were collected from a man aged 60-69 years with acute or convalescent COVID-19. The CDR3 runs from the conserved cysteine through the conserved F or W. D genes are given only for firm matches. Clone sizes are given selectively: once, few, many, or a class where the clone is expanded.

>TRBD2|TRBV10-3|TRBJ2-3|NA
TGTGCCATCAGTGACCCTAGCGGGAGGGAGGCAGATACGCAGTATTTT
CAISDPSGREADTQYF
>TRBD1|TRBV11-2|TRBJ2-1|NA
TGTGCCAGCAGCGGGGCGGACAGGGGATCGCAGTTCTTC
CASSGADRGSQFF
>NA|TRBV7-2|TRBJ2-3|NA
TGTGCCAGCAGCTTAGCGGGAGGAGGGGATACGCAGTATTTT
CASSLAGGGDTQYF
>NA|TRBV6-5|TRBJ2-1|once
TGTGCCAGCAGTTACCCCGGAGGGGATGAGCAGTTCTTC
CASSYPGGDEQFF
>NA|TRBV12-5|TRBJ2-3|many
TGTGCTAGTGGTTCGGGATATACGCAGTATTTT
CASGSGYTQYF
>TRBD1|TRBV7-9|TRBJ2-7|NA
TGTGCCAGCAGCTTAGTAGGGACAGGGAACGAGCAGTACTTC
CASSLVGTGNEQYF
>NA|TRBV28|TRBJ2-2|NA
TGTGCCAGCAGTTTATGGGGGCCCGGGGAGCTGTTTTTT
CASSLWGPGELFF
>NA|TRBV4-1|TRBJ1-1|NA
TGCGCCAGCAGCCAAGAGACAGCCTACACTGAAGCTTTCTTT
CASSQETAYTEAFF
>NA|TRBV5-1|TRBJ2-7|NA
TGCGCCAGCAGCTCCCTGGGCCCTGGCGACGAGCAGTACTTC
CASSSLGPGDEQYF
>NA|TRBV2|TRBJ2-7|NA
TGTGCCAGCAGTAAATCGTTCGAGCAGTACTTC
CASSKSFEQYF